Sequencing of this T cell receptor beta chain was carried out in a study of T cells after yellow fever vaccination. Broader study findings: A faster peak, day 5 versus 15, was reached by the weaker secondary response. Boosting was followed by the reappearance of most primary-vaccination clones (around 95% CD4, about 90% CD8).

Trimming cost V 5 bases and J 0 bases, with 20 bases left between them. CDR1 and CDR2 (germline): LNHDA, SQIVND (reference sequence). The CDR3 loop spans 18 amino acids. By 5'RACE template switching, TCR cDNA was produced, with a universal primer site and UMIs added in the process. Using its own MiXCR run on the 5' RACE reads, TCRdb lists one record per CDR3 protein. The data contain 620,000 or so distinct CDR3 sequences, approximately 16% of them seen just once; the ten biggest clones take up around 16%. Of note for this clonotype: Its target is not known.

The chain joins TRBV19 to TRBJ2-1; D possibly uses TRBD1 or TRBD2 (6 bases each). This sequence was found in a man between 18 and 35 years old who received the YFV17D yellow fever vaccine. Sequenced material: PBMCs, taken 5 days after the first yellow fever vaccination. The CDR3 sequence is CASSFGGSKISSYNEQFF. CDR3 sequence (DNA): TGTGCCAGTAGTTTCGGGGGCTCAAAAATCTCCTCCTACAATGAGCAGTTCTTC.